The rows below give T cell receptor beta chains drawn from one sample of a study of cytomegalovirus exposure and HLA in healthy donors. Sequencing was performed with immunoSEQ multiplex PCR; in TCRdb, only in-frame clones are kept and a portion is missing. The data show around 280,000 clones, roughly 90% seen once. Input material: PBMCs. The receptors originated from a woman between 18 and 29 years old in good health and CMV-seronegative. The CDR3 runs from the conserved cysteine through the conserved F or W. The order of the fields is clone size, V gene, J gene, D gene, CDR3 protein, CDR3 DNA. A D gene is named only where the DNA matches it firmly. Expanded clones get a size class; other rows say once, few or many, or leave the size out.

size: .
V: TRBV7-9
J: TRBJ2-3
D: TRBD1
CDR3: CASSLALDGTVSNF
DNA: TGTGCCAGCAGCTTAGCCCTGGACGGGACAGTATCGAATTTT

size: .
V: TRBV6-5
J: TRBJ2-3
D: .
CDR3: CASSLNRGGTDTQYF
DNA: TGTGCCAGCAGTCTGAACAGGGGGGGGACAGATACGCAGTATTTT

size: .
V: TRBV6-5
J: TRBJ1-1
D: .
CDR3: CASSPRGSANTEAFF
DNA: TGTGCCAGCAGCCCCCGGGGGTCGGCGAACACTGAAGCTTTCTTT

size: once
V: TRBV7-3
J: TRBJ1-2
D: .
CDR3: CASSLTRGGYGYTF
DNA: TGTGCCAGCAGCTTAACCCGGGGGGGCTATGGCTACACCTTC

size: once
V: TRBV15
J: TRBJ2-7
D: TRBD2
CDR3: CATSRAGGISYEQYF
DNA: TGTGCCACCAGCAGAGCGGGGGGGATCTCCTACGAGCAGTACTTC

size: .
V: TRBV29-1
J: TRBJ2-1
D: TRBD1
CDR3: CSVDKGQGKGEQFF
DNA: TGCAGCGTTGATAAGGGACAGGGAAAGGGTGAGCAGTTCTTC

size: .
V: TRBV7-9
J: TRBJ2-1
D: TRBD2
CDR3: CASSTTSLEQFF
DNA: TGTGCCAGCAGCACGACTAGCCTTGAGCAGTTCTTC

size: .
V: TRBV9
J: TRBJ1-2
D: .
CDR3: CASSVNTESYGYTF
DNA: TGTGCCAGCAGCGTGAACACGGAGTCCTATGGCTACACCTTC

size: .
V: TRBV5-4
J: TRBJ2-7
D: TRBD2
CDR3: CASRPSGGGDEQYF
DNA: TGTGCCAGCAGACCGAGCGGGGGGGGCGACGAGCAGTACTTC

size: .
V: TRBV27
J: TRBJ1-2
D: TRBD1
CDR3: CASRRGTAVLNYGYTF
DNA: TGTGCCAGCAGAAGGGGGACAGCCGTATTAAACTATGGCTACACCTTC

size: .
V: TRBV4-1
J: TRBJ2-7
D: .
CDR3: CASSPSSDRGQYF
DNA: TGCGCCAGCAGCCCGAGCTCCGACCGGGGGCAGTACTTC

size: .
V: TRBV10-2
J: TRBJ1-4
D: TRBD1
CDR3: CASGQTGTSEKLFF
DNA: TGCGCCAGCGGACAGACAGGGACTTCAGAAAAACTGTTTTTT

size: .
V: TRBV5-1
J: TRBJ2-1
D: TRBD1
CDR3: CASSPTGGPYNEQFF
DNA: TGCGCCAGCAGCCCTACAGGGGGCCCTTACAATGAGCAGTTCTTC

size: .
V: TRBV7-6
J: TRBJ1-1
D: .
CDR3: CASSSTGNTEAFF
DNA: TGTGCCAGCAGCTCGACAGGGAACACTGAAGCTTTCTTT

size: .
V: TRBV4-2
J: TRBJ1-5
D: TRBD1
CDR3: CASSQVGQTNQPQHF
DNA: TGTGCCAGCAGCCAAGTGGGACAGACTAATCAGCCCCAGCATTTT

size: .
V: TRBV11-2
J: TRBJ2-7
D: .
CDR3: CASSSGGGHPYEQYF
DNA: TGTGCCAGCAGCTCCGGTGGGGGACATCCCTACGAGCAGTACTTC

size: .
V: TRBV5-1
J: TRBJ2-3
D: TRBD2
CDR3: CASSLVGGEQDTQYF
DNA: TGCGCCAGCAGCTTGGTCGGGGGGGAGCAAGATACGCAGTATTTT

size: .
V: TRBV5-6
J: TRBJ2-1
D: .
CDR3: CASSSYNEQFF
DNA: TGTGCCAGCAGCTCGTACAATGAGCAGTTCTTC

size: .
V: TRBV19
J: TRBJ2-7
D: .
CDR3: CASSMGGGNYEQYF
DNA: TGTGCCAGTAGTATGGGTGGAGGAAACTACGAGCAGTACTTC

size: .
V: TRBV18
J: TRBJ2-3
D: .
CDR3: CASSPELLTDTQYF
DNA: TGTGCCAGCTCACCAGAACTACTCACAGATACGCAGTATTTT

size: .
V: TRBV21-1
J: TRBJ1-1
D: .
CDR3: CASSTSQGTGNTEAFF
DNA: TGTGCCAGCAGCACTTCCCAAGGGACAGGCAACACTGAAGCTTTCTTT

size: .
V: TRBV5-4
J: TRBJ2-5
D: TRBD2
CDR3: CASSLGGLSEETQYF
DNA: TGTGCCAGCAGCTTGGGGGGACTAAGTGAAGAGACCCAGTACTTC

size: .
V: TRBV18
J: TRBJ1-5
D: .
CDR3: CASSPHVDQPQHF
DNA: TGTGCCAGCTCACCACATGTCGATCAGCCCCAGCATTTT

size: .
V: TRBV11-2
J: TRBJ2-1
D: .
CDR3: CASSLGGNGNEQFF
DNA: TGTGCCAGCAGCTTAGGCGGAAACGGGAATGAGCAGTTCTTC

size: once
V: TRBV6-1
J: TRBJ2-1
D: TRBD1
CDR3: CASSILTGVGDEQFF
DNA: TGTGCCAGCAGTATTCTTACAGGGGTAGGGGATGAGCAGTTCTTC

size: .
V: TRBV7-3
J: TRBJ2-7
D: TRBD2
CDR3: CASSLAGGSYEQYF
DNA: TGTGCCAGCAGCTTAGCGGGGGGATCCTACGAGCAGTACTTC

size: .
V: TRBV11-3
J: TRBJ2-1
D: TRBD1
CDR3: CASSLGEGDRQFF
DNA: TGTGCCAGCAGCCTCGGGGAAGGGGACAGGCAGTTCTTC

size: .
V: TRBV5-4
J: TRBJ2-5
D: TRBD2
CDR3: CASSRTGTSKETQYF
DNA: TGTGCCAGCAGTCGGACCGGGACTAGCAAAGAGACCCAGTACTTC

size: .
V: TRBV9
J: TRBJ1-3
D: .
CDR3: CASSVGWSGGSGNTIYF
DNA: TGTGCCAGCAGCGTAGGATGGTCGGGGGGCTCTGGAAACACCATATATTTT

size: .
V: TRBV28
J: TRBJ2-1
D: .
CDR3: CASSFPPEGNEQFF
DNA: TGTGCCAGCAGTTTCCCCCCCGAGGGCAATGAGCAGTTCTTC

size: .
V: TRBV11-2
J: TRBJ2-3
D: .
CDR3: CASTPGTALTDTQYF
DNA: TGTGCCAGCACCCCCGGGACTGCCCTCACAGATACGCAGTATTTT

size: .
V: TRBV5-1
J: TRBJ2-7
D: TRBD2
CDR3: CASSPGTSGSSYEQYF
DNA: TGCGCCAGCAGCCCCGGGACTAGCGGGTCCTCCTACGAGCAGTACTTC

size: .
V: TRBV11-2
J: TRBJ1-4
D: .
CDR3: CASSLYQPEGGKLFF
DNA: TGTGCCAGCAGCTTATATCAACCCGAGGGCGGAAAACTGTTTTTT

size: .
V: TRBV7-9
J: TRBJ1-2
D: .
CDR3: CSSSFGTLNGGYTF
DNA: TGTTCCAGCAGCTTCGGGACACTCAATGGGGGCTACACCTTC

size: .
V: TRBV19
J: TRBJ2-1
D: TRBD2
CDR3: CASRGGGNYNEQFF
DNA: TGTGCCAGTAGAGGCGGGGGGAATTACAATGAGCAGTTCTTC

size: .
V: TRBV7-9
J: TRBJ2-3
D: TRBD2
CDR3: CASSQTLAADTQYF
DNA: TGTGCCAGCAGCCAAACCCTAGCGGCGGATACGCAGTATTTT

size: few
V: TRBV30
J: TRBJ1-1
D: TRBD1
CDR3: CAWDRGEF
DNA: TGTGCCTGGGACAGGGGAGAATTT

size: .
V: TRBV19
J: TRBJ2-5
D: .
CDR3: CASTPGVAVTAETQYF
DNA: TGTGCCAGTACCCCCGGGGTAGCGGTGACGGCGGAGACCCAGTACTTC

size: .
V: TRBV2
J: TRBJ2-7
D: TRBD1
CDR3: CASSGQGPSYEQYF
DNA: TGTGCCAGCAGTGGACAGGGGCCCTCCTACGAGCAGTACTTC

size: .
V: TRBV11-2
J: TRBJ1-5
D: TRBD1
CDR3: CASSFGTGDLEPQHF
DNA: TGTGCCAGCAGCTTTGGGACAGGGGATTTAGAGCCCCAGCATTTT

size: once
V: TRBV14
J: TRBJ2-7
D: TRBD1
CDR3: CASSPIGDGRTGENEQYF
DNA: TGTGCCAGCAGCCCGATTGGGGACGGAAGGACAGGGGAAAACGAGCAGTACTTC

size: .
V: TRBV16
J: TRBJ1-2
D: .
CDR3: CASSPSTGPLFGYTF
DNA: TGTGCCAGCAGCCCTTCGACAGGACCCCTCTTTGGCTACACCTTC

size: once
V: TRBV7-9
J: TRBJ2-5
D: TRBD2
CDR3: CASSVKGLAGQETQYF
DNA: TGTGCCAGCAGCGTCAAGGGACTAGCGGGTCAAGAGACCCAGTACTTC

size: .
V: TRBV7-9
J: TRBJ2-1
D: TRBD2
CDR3: CASSLGLGLAFDEQFF
DNA: TGTGCCAGCAGCTTAGGTCTGGGACTAGCGTTCGATGAGCAGTTCTTC

size: .
V: TRBV5-1
J: TRBJ2-7
D: TRBD1
CDR3: CASSLGPPGTGEFYEQYF
DNA: TGCGCCAGCAGCTTGGGGCCTCCGGGGACAGGGGAGTTCTACGAGCAGTACTTC

size: .
V: TRBV11-2
J: TRBJ2-1
D: .
CDR3: CASSSGYEQFF
DNA: TGTGCCAGCAGCTCGGGATATGAGCAGTTCTTC

size: .
V: TRBV2
J: TRBJ2-5
D: .
CDR3: CASSEIAGPSTQYF
DNA: TGTGCCAGCAGTGAAATCGCAGGGCCTTCGACCCAGTACTTC

size: .
V: TRBV14
J: TRBJ1-5
D: .
CDR3: CASSGREGMLQPQHF
DNA: TGTGCCAGCAGCGGACGGGAGGGAATGCTTCAGCCCCAGCATTTT

size: .
V: TRBV5-4
J: TRBJ2-1
D: TRBD2
CDR3: CASSLPAGVSYNEQFF
DNA: TGTGCCAGCAGCTTACCAGCGGGGGTTTCCTACAATGAGCAGTTCTTC